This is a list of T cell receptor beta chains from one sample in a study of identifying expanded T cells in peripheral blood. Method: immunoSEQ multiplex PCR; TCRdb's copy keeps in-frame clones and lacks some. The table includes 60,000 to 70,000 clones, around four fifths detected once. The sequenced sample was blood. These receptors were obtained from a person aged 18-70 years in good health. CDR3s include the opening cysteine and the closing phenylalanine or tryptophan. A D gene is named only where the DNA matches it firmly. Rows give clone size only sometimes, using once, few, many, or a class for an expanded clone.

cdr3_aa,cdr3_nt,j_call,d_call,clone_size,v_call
CASSRTEVYGYTF,TGTGCCAGCTCACGGACAGAAGTCTATGGCTACACCTTC,TRBJ1-2,-,-,TRBV18
CASRPGQVSYEQYF,TGTGCCAGCAGACCGGGACAGGTATCCTACGAGCAGTACTTC,TRBJ2-7,TRBD1,-,TRBV6-5
CASAFLAVSTDTQYF,TGCGCCAGCGCGTTTCTGGCAGTTAGCACAGATACGCAGTATTTT,TRBJ2-3,-,-,TRBV5-1
CASSENLGEGVIASPLHF,TGTGCCAGCAGCGAAAACCTGGGGGAGGGGGTAATTGCTTCACCCCTCCACTTT,TRBJ1-6,-,-,TRBV9
CASASGGGTDTQYF,TGTGCCAGCGCCAGTGGGGGAGGAACAGATACGCAGTATTTT,TRBJ2-3,-,-,TRBV18
CASSHKPEGTQYF,TGCGCCAGCAGCCACAAGCCCGAGGGTACGCAGTATTTT,TRBJ2-3,-,-,TRBV4-1
CASTRRGGLLNEQFF,TGTGCCTCGACCCGGAGGGGGGGGCTGCTTAATGAGCAGTTCTTC,TRBJ2-1,-,few,TRBV5-3
CASSETGWGFGSNSPLHF,TGTGCCAGCAGTGAAACCGGTTGGGGGTTTGGTTCGAATTCACCCCTCCACTTT,TRBJ1-6,-,-,TRBV6-1
CASSLATNRDKSNQPQHF,TGTGCCAGCAGCTTAGCTACAAACAGAGACAAAAGCAATCAGCCCCAGCATTTT,TRBJ1-5,-,-,TRBV7-9
CASSRDRSSGNTIYF,TGTGCCAGCAGCAGAGACAGGAGCTCTGGAAACACCATATATTTT,TRBJ1-3,-,-,TRBV5-5
CASSLDRGGDNEQFF,TGTGCCAGCAGCTTAGACAGGGGGGGCGATAATGAGCAGTTCTTC,TRBJ2-1,-,-,TRBV11-3
CASSSTQGAGTEAFF,TGTGCCAGCAGTTCAACACAGGGGGCTGGAACTGAAGCTTTCTTT,TRBJ1-1,TRBD1,-,TRBV2
CAWSQYSYNEQFF,TGTGCCTGGAGTCAGTACTCCTACAATGAGCAGTTCTTC,TRBJ2-1,-,-,TRBV30
CASSPRPENEQFF,TGTGCCAGCAGCCCCCGTCCCGAGAATGAGCAGTTCTTC,TRBJ2-1,-,-,TRBV9
CASSMSGSINEQFF,TGTGCCAGTAGTATGAGCGGGAGTATAAATGAGCAGTTCTTC,TRBJ2-1,TRBD2,few,TRBV19
CASSQERTANSPLHF,TGTGCCAGCAGCCAAGAAAGGACAGCTAATTCACCCCTCCACTTT,TRBJ1-6,-,-,TRBV14
CASGLEAGAYEQYF,TGTGCTAGTGGTTTGGAGGCGGGAGCCTACGAGCAGTACTTC,TRBJ2-7,TRBD2,-,TRBV12-5
CASSFISRPEETQYF,TGTGCCAGCAGCTTTATCTCCCGGCCGGAGGAGACCCAGTACTTC,TRBJ2-5,-,-,TRBV7-9
CAWSLPGGHLTEAFF,TGTGCCTGGAGCCTCCCCGGGGGGCATTTGACTGAAGCTTTCTTT,TRBJ1-1,-,-,TRBV30
CASSSGTGDGRYTF,TGTGCCAGCAGTTCCGGGACAGGGGACGGTCGCTACACCTTC,TRBJ1-2,TRBD1,-,TRBV27
CASSQVPDTQYF,TGTGCCAGCAGCCAAGTCCCGGATACGCAGTATTTT,TRBJ2-3,-,-,TRBV14
CASNQGWLGEQYF,TGTGCCAGCAATCAGGGGTGGTTGGGTGAGCAGTACTTC,TRBJ2-7,-,-,TRBV6-1
CASSSGQGATGYTF,TGTGCCAGCAGTTCTGGACAGGGGGCCACGGGCTACACCTTC,TRBJ1-2,TRBD1,-,TRBV5-5
CASSLGRTNYGYTF,TGTGCCAGCAGCTTAGGGAGGACTAACTATGGCTACACCTTC,TRBJ1-2,-,few,TRBV7-2
CASSQRGTNTGELFF,TGTGCCAGCTCACAACGGGGGACAAACACCGGGGAGCTGTTTTTT,TRBJ2-2,-,-,TRBV18
CASSLDYRLTNYGYTF,TGTGCCAGCAGCTTAGATTATCGACTCACTAACTATGGCTACACCTTC,TRBJ1-2,-,few,TRBV7-2
CASGRPQGTGELFF,TGTGCTAGTGGCCGTCCACAGGGGACCGGGGAGCTGTTTTTT,TRBJ2-2,TRBD1,once,TRBV12-5
CASSATGVKGVSPLHF,TGTGCCAGCAGTGCGACAGGCGTAAAAGGGGTGTCACCCCTCCACTTT,TRBJ1-6,-,-,TRBV2
CASSFTVRGNQPQHF,TGTGCCAGCAGTTTCACGGTGAGGGGCAATCAGCCCCAGCATTTT,TRBJ1-5,-,-,TRBV27
CASSGSSRAPSTDTQYF,TGTGCCAGCAGTGGCTCGTCTCGGGCACCTAGCACAGATACGCAGTATTTT,TRBJ2-3,-,-,TRBV25-1
CASSRQGAKEKLFF,TGCGCCAGCAGCCGACAGGGGGCCAAGGAAAAACTGTTTTTT,TRBJ1-4,TRBD1,-,TRBV4-1
CSANLAGITYEQYF,TGCAGCGCCAATTTAGCGGGGATAACCTACGAGCAGTACTTC,TRBJ2-7,TRBD2,-,TRBV29-1
CASSLSSSGVGTQYF,TGTGCCAGCAGCTTATCATCCTCGGGGGTGGGGACCCAGTACTTC,TRBJ2-5,-,-,TRBV7-3
CASSPAPQRGNGELFF,TGTGCCAGCAGCCCCGCCCCCCAGCGGGGTAACGGGGAGCTGTTTTTT,TRBJ2-2,TRBD2,-,TRBV7-3
CASSASTSLEQYF,TGTGCCAGCAGCGCGAGTACTAGTCTCGAGCAGTACTTC,TRBJ2-7,-,-,TRBV9
CASARTGGTEAFF,TGTGCTAGTGCCCGAACAGGGGGCACTGAAGCTTTCTTT,TRBJ1-1,TRBD1,few,TRBV12-5
CASSVDGTLYNEQFF,TGTGCCAGCAGCGTAGACGGGACACTCTACAATGAGCAGTTCTTC,TRBJ2-1,-,-,TRBV9
CASSPWGEETQYF,TGTGCCAGCAGCCCCTGGGGGGAAGAGACCCAGTACTTC,TRBJ2-5,-,-,TRBV21-1
CASRGRENTEAFF,TGTGCCAGCAGGGGACGGGAGAACACTGAAGCTTTCTTT,TRBJ1-1,-,-,TRBV2
CASSLSWSTDTQYF,TGTGCCAGCAGCTTATCCTGGAGCACAGATACGCAGTATTTT,TRBJ2-3,-,-,TRBV7-3
CASSLRGGGAQEGGYTF,TGTGCCAGCAGCCTCCGAGGCGGGGGCGCGCAGGAGGGCGGCTACACCTTC,TRBJ1-2,-,-,TRBV9
CASSILFLGNQPQHF,TGTGCCAGTAGTATATTGTTCCTGGGGAATCAGCCCCAGCATTTT,TRBJ1-5,-,-,TRBV19
CASSRQGTEAFF,TGTGCCAGCAGCAGACAGGGCACTGAAGCTTTCTTT,TRBJ1-1,TRBD1,-,TRBV2
CASSVGRGVGTEAFF,TGTGCCAGCAGCGTAGGCAGGGGGGTTGGCACTGAAGCTTTCTTT,TRBJ1-1,TRBD1,once,TRBV9
CASSWTGSNQPQHF,TGTGCCAGCTCCTGGACAGGGAGCAATCAGCCCCAGCATTTT,TRBJ1-5,TRBD1,-,TRBV6-1